This T cell receptor beta chain was captured by sequencing in a study of T cell responses to AZD1222 COVID-19 vaccine. Study at large: Pooled in the analysis were second doses at about 4 or about 12 weeks.

The CDR3 contains 14 residues. CDR1 and CDR2 from the germline V gene are LGHNA and YSLEER. V was trimmed by 1 base and J by 5 bases, leaving 12 bases between them. The study's findings and limits: Among AZD1222 vaccinees, only 5 to 7 were seropositive at baseline. White British ancestry dominated among donors, who included more females, and clonal diversity was possibly underestimated.

As for this clone: Its specificity is unknown.

Sequencing used immunoSEQ multiplex PCR; TCRdb keeps in-frame clones, though not all of them. The table records about 110,000 clones, approximately 90% of them present only once. Sequenced material: peripheral blood, taken on day 0 of AZD1222 vaccination. The TCR comes from an adult in good health. V and J are TRBV4-3 and TRBJ2-7, with unresolved D. DNA for the CDR3: TGCGCCAGCAGCCAAGTCTATTTCCTAAACGAGCAGTACTTC. Protein sequence: CASSQVYFLNEQYF.